Sequencing of this TCR beta chain was carried out in a study of blood T cell repertoires in COVID-19. Libraries were prepared by immunoSEQ multiplex PCR; TCRdb keeps only in-frame clonotypes and omits some of them. This table has 300,000 to 400,000 clones, around 91% appearing once. Per germline, CDR1 SGHRS and CDR2 YFSETQ. The ends lost 7 bases at V and 0 bases at J; junction bases unmatched: 10. The length of the CDR3 is 16 residues. The chain carries TRBV5-1 and TRBJ1-2, with 9 bases aligning to TRBD1. This TCR was sampled from a young woman who had recovered from COVID-19. The material sequenced was peripheral blood. In DNA, the CDR3 is TGCGCCAGCGGAGGGGACAGGGCCTATACTAACTATGGCTACACCTTC. This gives the protein CASGGDRAYTNYGYTF. The complete variable domain, with remaining parts taken from reference TRBV5-1 and TRBJ1-2, reads KAGVTQTPRYLIKTRGQQVTLSCSPISGHRSVSWYQQTPGQGLQFLFEYFSETQRNKGNFPGRFSGRQFSNSRSEMNVSTLELGDSALYLCASGGDRAYTNYGYTFGSGTRLTVV.